These T cell receptor beta chains were read from a single sample in a study of metastatic and nonmetastatic thyroid tumors. TCRdb re-clonotyped the PCR reads via MiXCR. This sample has thousands of clones, with roughly 25% found just once. Sequences were obtained from tumor tissue. These receptor sequences come from a female donor with papillary thyroid cancer or a benign thyroid nodule (not recorded which). Some clones in this sample may be carry-over from other donors' samples. The CDR3 runs from the conserved cysteine through the conserved F or W. The order of the fields is V gene, J gene, D gene, clone size, CDR3 protein, CDR3 DNA. A D gene is named only where the DNA matches it firmly. Not every row has a clone size; where given, it reads once, few, many or a size class.

V: TRBV7-8
J: TRBJ2-7
D: NA
size: NA
CDR3: CASSLAVTGPYEQYF
DNA: TGTGCCAGCAGCTTAGCGGTAACAGGACCCTACGAGCAGTACTTC

V: TRBV11-1
J: TRBJ2-7
D: TRBD1
size: once
CDR3: CASSLGGTGSSYEQYF
DNA: TGTGCCAGCAGCTTAGGGGGGACAGGGAGCTCCTACGAGCAGTACTTC

V: TRBV5-1
J: TRBJ2-1
D: TRBD2
size: many
CDR3: CASSSPPLSQRERYNEQFF
DNA: TGCGCCAGCAGCTCCCCTCCCCTCTCCCAGCGGGAGCGGTACAATGAGCAGTTCTTC

V: TRBV7-3
J: TRBJ1-1
D: NA
size: many
CDR3: CASSPRAGSMVAFF
DNA: TGTGCCAGCAGCCCCCGGGCGGGTTCTATGGTAGCTTTCTTT

V: TRBV28
J: TRBJ2-7
D: NA
size: large
CDR3: CASSFGTEGYEQYF
DNA: TGTGCCAGCAGTTTCGGGACGGAGGGTTACGAGCAGTACTTC

V: TRBV2
J: TRBJ2-1
D: NA
size: medium-sized
CDR3: CASSMGGLTDEQFF
DNA: TGTGCCAGCAGTATGGGGGGGCTCACCGATGAGCAGTTCTTC

V: TRBV7-9
J: TRBJ1-1
D: NA
size: many
CDR3: CASSLEGSSTEAFF
DNA: TGTGCCAGCAGCTTGGAGGGGAGTAGTACTGAAGCTTTCTTT

V: TRBV5-1
J: TRBJ2-2
D: NA
size: NA
CDR3: CASSLGPRAQTGELFF
DNA: TGCGCCAGCAGCTTGGGCCCGAGGGCGCAGACCGGGGAGCTGTTTTTT

V: TRBV6-1
J: TRBJ2-7
D: NA
size: NA
CDR3: CASSVGESYEQYF
DNA: TGTGCCAGCAGTGTGGGGGAATCCTACGAGCAGTACTTC

V: TRBV5-1
J: TRBJ2-2
D: NA
size: NA
CDR3: CASSPGRENTGELFF
DNA: TGCGCCAGCAGCCCGGGCAGGGAGAACACCGGGGAGCTGTTTTTT

V: TRBV7-8
J: TRBJ1-4
D: TRBD1
size: many
CDR3: CASSSTGFGEKLFF
DNA: TGTGCCAGCAGCTCGACAGGGTTCGGTGAAAAACTGTTTTTT

V: TRBV15
J: TRBJ2-3
D: TRBD1
size: NA
CDR3: CATSAGTGTSTDTQYF
DNA: TGTGCCACCAGCGCCGGGACAGGGACTAGCACAGATACGCAGTATTTT

V: TRBV6-2/TRBV6-3
J: TRBJ2-2
D: TRBD2
size: NA
CDR3: CASSYRTSGTGELFF
DNA: TGTGCCAGCAGTTACCGGACTAGCGGGACCGGGGAGCTGTTTTTT

V: TRBV12-3/TRBV12-4
J: TRBJ2-7
D: TRBD1
size: medium-sized
CDR3: CASSPGGSYEQYF
DNA: TGTGCCAGCAGTCCAGGGGGCTCCTACGAGCAGTACTTC

V: TRBV4-2
J: TRBJ1-1
D: NA
size: many
CDR3: CASSMGRTVGTEAFF
DNA: TGTGCCAGCAGCATGGGACGGACGGTGGGAACTGAAGCTTTCTTT

V: TRBV5-1
J: TRBJ1-1
D: NA
size: large
CDR3: CASSLAGGYTEAFF
DNA: TGCGCCAGCAGCTTGGCGGGGGGTTACACTGAAGCTTTCTTT

V: TRBV6-1
J: TRBJ2-2
D: TRBD2
size: few
CDR3: CASMRGLAGPNTGELFF
DNA: TGTGCCAGCATGAGGGGACTAGCGGGTCCGAACACCGGGGAGCTGTTTTTT

V: TRBV28
J: TRBJ1-4
D: NA
size: few
CDR3: CASSSLGGEDEKLFF
DNA: TGTGCCAGCAGTTCCCTGGGGGGCGAGGATGAAAAACTGTTTTTT

V: TRBV11-3
J: TRBJ2-7
D: TRBD1
size: medium-sized
CDR3: CASSSNRDRGPYEQYF
DNA: TGTGCCAGCAGCTCGAACCGGGACAGGGGGCCTTACGAGCAGTACTTC

V: TRBV20-1
J: TRBJ1-1
D: NA
size: NA
CDR3: CSARDAAPGAFF
DNA: TGCAGTGCTCGGGATGCCGCCCCAGGAGCTTTCTTT

V: TRBV20-1
J: TRBJ2-1
D: NA
size: medium-sized
CDR3: CSARAGTQQFF
DNA: TGCAGTGCTAGGGCGGGGACTCAGCAGTTCTTC

V: TRBV10-2
J: TRBJ1-2
D: TRBD1
size: medium-sized
CDR3: CASRRGTEDGYTF
DNA: TGCGCCAGCAGAAGAGGGACAGAAGATGGCTACACCTTC

V: TRBV9
J: TRBJ1-2
D: TRBD1
size: many
CDR3: CASSPSGTGTNYGYTF
DNA: TGTGCCAGCAGCCCCTCCGGGACAGGGACAAACTATGGCTACACCTTC

V: TRBV19
J: TRBJ2-1
D: TRBD2
size: medium-sized
CDR3: CASSTSGGTNEQFF
DNA: TGTGCCAGTAGCACTAGCGGGGGGACCAATGAGCAGTTCTTC

V: TRBV5-1
J: TRBJ2-1
D: TRBD2
size: many
CDR3: CASSSRTSGRENEQFF
DNA: TGCGCCAGCAGCTCACGGACTAGCGGGAGGGAAAATGAGCAGTTCTTC

V: TRBV5-1
J: TRBJ2-4
D: NA
size: many
CDR3: CASSLSVWEDIQYF
DNA: TGCGCCAGCAGCTTGTCTGTTTGGGAGGACATTCAGTACTTC

V: TRBV11-2
J: TRBJ1-3
D: TRBD1
size: many
CDR3: CASSLDRGASGNTIYF
DNA: TGTGCCAGCAGCTTGGACAGGGGGGCGAGTGGAAACACCATATATTTT

V: TRBV28
J: TRBJ1-6
D: NA
size: few
CDR3: CAIDPVNSPLHF
DNA: TGTGCCATCGACCCAGTGAATTCACCCCTCCACTTT

V: TRBV12-3/TRBV12-4
J: TRBJ1-5
D: NA
size: NA
CDR3: CASGGSNQPQHF
DNA: TGTGCCAGCGGTGGCAGCAATCAGCCCCAGCATTTT

V: TRBV18
J: TRBJ2-7
D: NA
size: many
CDR3: CASSPWGQEQYF
DNA: TGTGCCAGCTCACCCTGGGGGCAGGAGCAGTACTTC

V: TRBV4-1
J: TRBJ2-7
D: NA
size: NA
CDR3: CASSQDPQGGNEQYF
DNA: TGCGCCAGCAGCCAAGATCCACAGGGTGGCAACGAGCAGTACTTC

V: TRBV7-2
J: TRBJ2-7
D: TRBD1
size: medium-sized
CDR3: CASSIGTAYEQYF
DNA: TGTGCCAGCAGCATAGGGACAGCCTACGAGCAGTACTTC

V: TRBV5-1
J: TRBJ2-7
D: TRBD2
size: NA
CDR3: CASSLRGGRESYEQYF
DNA: TGCGCCAGCAGCTTGAGAGGCGGGAGGGAATCCTACGAGCAGTACTTC

V: TRBV20-1
J: TRBJ2-7
D: NA
size: once
CDR3: CSAGGSEVWGQTYEQYF
DNA: TGCAGTGCTGGGGGGTCAGAGGTGTGGGGCCAAACTTACGAGCAGTACTTC

V: TRBV5-1
J: TRBJ2-7
D: NA
size: medium-sized
CDR3: CASSYRGSYEQYF
DNA: TGCGCCAGCAGCTACCGGGGGTCCTACGAGCAGTACTTC

V: TRBV20-1
J: TRBJ1-1
D: NA
size: medium-sized
CDR3: CSANRATEAFF
DNA: TGCAGTGCTAACAGGGCCACTGAAGCTTTCTTT

V: TRBV27
J: TRBJ2-7
D: TRBD2
size: NA
CDR3: CASWREGHYEQYF
DNA: TGTGCCAGCTGGAGGGAGGGCCATTACGAGCAGTACTTC

V: TRBV20-1
J: TRBJ1-4
D: NA
size: NA
CDR3: CSARDIQGFANEKLFF
DNA: TGCAGTGCTAGAGATATACAGGGCTTTGCTAATGAAAAACTGTTTTTT

V: TRBV10-3
J: TRBJ1-4
D: NA
size: many
CDR3: CAISWGNEKLFF
DNA: TGTGCCATCAGTTGGGGTAATGAAAAACTGTTTTTT

V: TRBV15
J: TRBJ2-7
D: NA
size: NA
CDR3: CATNLGGDTYEQYF
DNA: TGTGCCACCAACTTGGGGGGGGACACCTACGAGCAGTACTTC

V: TRBV19
J: TRBJ1-5
D: TRBD1
size: few
CDR3: CASRNTGGGQPQHF
DNA: TGTGCCAGTAGGAATACAGGGGGAGGTCAGCCCCAGCATTTT

V: TRBV20-1
J: TRBJ1-1
D: NA
size: many
CDR3: CSAGPVPTEAFF
DNA: TGCAGTGCTGGGCCAGTTCCCACTGAAGCTTTCTTT

V: TRBV6-1
J: TRBJ2-7
D: NA
size: many
CDR3: CASRGEFYEQYF
DNA: TGTGCCAGCAGGGGTGAGTTCTACGAGCAGTACTTC

V: TRBV4-1
J: TRBJ2-7
D: TRBD2
size: many
CDR3: CASSPPGAGSYEQYF
DNA: TGCGCCAGCAGCCCCCCTGGAGCGGGGAGCTACGAGCAGTACTTC

V: TRBV18
J: TRBJ1-1
D: TRBD1
size: many
CDR3: CASSPLPQGARNTEAFF
DNA: TGTGCCAGCTCACCACTCCCCCAGGGGGCGAGGAACACTGAAGCTTTCTTT